This T cell receptor (beta chain) was found in a study of T cell changes during pregnancy in multiple sclerosis. Data came from immunoSEQ multiplex PCR; TCRdb stores just in-frame clones and leaves some out. This sample has around 80,000 clones, with approximately 90% found just once. Trimming removed 3 bases at V and 6 bases at J, with 12 bases between. The CDR3 runs 14 residues. Germline V gene sequence: CDR1 LNHDA, CDR2 SQIVND (reference sequence). The receptor's source is a female donor with multiple sclerosis, enrolled in a pregnancy study. The sample consisted of peripheral blood, taken before pregnancy. The V and J genes are TRBV19 and TRBJ1-5; tentatively, D is TRBD1 (5 bases). CDR3 coding DNA: TGTGCCAGTAGTATGTTTGGGGCTGCTCAGCCCCAGCATTTT. Encoded protein: CASSMFGAAQPQHF. Complete variable domain (other parts from reference TRBV19 and TRBJ1-5): DGGITQSPKYLFRKEGQNVTLSCEQNLNHDAMYWYRQDPGQGLRLIYYSQIVNDFQKGDIAEGYSVSREKKESFPLTVTSAQKNPTAFYLCASSMFGAAQPQHFGDGTRLSIL.